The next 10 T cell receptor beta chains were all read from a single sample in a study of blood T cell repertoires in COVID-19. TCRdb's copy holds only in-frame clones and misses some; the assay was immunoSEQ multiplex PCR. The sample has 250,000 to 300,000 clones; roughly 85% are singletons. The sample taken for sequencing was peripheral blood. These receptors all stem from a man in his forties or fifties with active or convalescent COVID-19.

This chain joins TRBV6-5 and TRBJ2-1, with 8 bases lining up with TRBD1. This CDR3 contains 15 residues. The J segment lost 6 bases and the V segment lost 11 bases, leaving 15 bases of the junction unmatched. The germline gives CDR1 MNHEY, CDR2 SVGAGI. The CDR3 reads CASAPGDRIPNEQFF. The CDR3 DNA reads TGTGCCTCGGCCCCTGGGGACAGGATACCCAATGAGCAGTTCTTC.

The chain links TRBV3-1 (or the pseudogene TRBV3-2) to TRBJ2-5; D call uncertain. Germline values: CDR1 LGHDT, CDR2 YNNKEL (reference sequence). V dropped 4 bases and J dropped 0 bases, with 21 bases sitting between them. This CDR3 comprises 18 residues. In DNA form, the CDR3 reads TGTGCCAGCAGCCCCTTTCTGCTCGGGTACGTGTACCAAGAGACCCAGTACTTC. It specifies CASSPFLLGYVYQETQYF.

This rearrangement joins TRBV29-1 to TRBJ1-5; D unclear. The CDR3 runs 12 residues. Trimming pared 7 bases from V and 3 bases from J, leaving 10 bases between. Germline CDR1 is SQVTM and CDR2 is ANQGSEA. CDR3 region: CSAALPNQPQHF. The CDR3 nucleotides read TGCAGCGCTGCCCTACCCAATCAGCCCCAGCATTTT.

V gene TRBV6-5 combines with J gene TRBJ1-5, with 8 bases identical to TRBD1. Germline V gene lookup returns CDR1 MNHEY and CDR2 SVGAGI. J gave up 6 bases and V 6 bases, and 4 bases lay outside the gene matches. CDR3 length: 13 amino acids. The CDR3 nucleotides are TGTGCCAGCAGACAGGGGGGAGCTCAGCCCCAGCATTTT. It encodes CASRQGGAQPQHF.

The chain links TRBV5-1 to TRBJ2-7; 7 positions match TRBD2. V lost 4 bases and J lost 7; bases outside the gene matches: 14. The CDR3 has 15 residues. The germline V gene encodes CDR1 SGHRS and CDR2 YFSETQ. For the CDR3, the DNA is TGCGCCAGCAGCCGAGACCCTAGCGGTGAGGAGGAGCAGTACTTC. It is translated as CASSRDPSGEEEQYF. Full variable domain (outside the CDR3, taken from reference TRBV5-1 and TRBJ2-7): KAGVTQTPRYLIKTRGQQVTLSCSPISGHRSVSWYQQTPGQGLQFLFEYFSETQRNKGNFPGRFSGRQFSNSRSEMNVSTLELGDSALYLCASSRDPSGEEEQYFGPGTRLTVT.

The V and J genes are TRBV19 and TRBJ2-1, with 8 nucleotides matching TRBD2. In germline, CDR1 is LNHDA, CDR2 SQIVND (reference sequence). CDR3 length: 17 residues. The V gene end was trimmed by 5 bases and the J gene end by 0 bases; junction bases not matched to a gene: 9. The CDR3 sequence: CASSLAGKLSSYNEQFF. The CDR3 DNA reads TGTGCCAGTAGTTTAGCGGGGAAACTTAGCTCCTACAATGAGCAGTTCTTC. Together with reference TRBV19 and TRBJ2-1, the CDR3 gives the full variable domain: DGGITQSPKYLFRKEGQNVTLSCEQNLNHDAMYWYRQDPGQGLRLIYYSQIVNDFQKGDIAEGYSVSREKKESFPLTVTSAQKNPTAFYLCASSLAGKLSSYNEQFFGPGTRLTVL.

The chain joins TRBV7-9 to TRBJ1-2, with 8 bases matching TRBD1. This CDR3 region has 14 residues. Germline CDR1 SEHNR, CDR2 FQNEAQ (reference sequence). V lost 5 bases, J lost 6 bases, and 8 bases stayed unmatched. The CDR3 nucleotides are TGTGCCAGCAGCCCACCGGACAGGGATGATGGCTACACCTTC. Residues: CASSPPDRDDGYTF.

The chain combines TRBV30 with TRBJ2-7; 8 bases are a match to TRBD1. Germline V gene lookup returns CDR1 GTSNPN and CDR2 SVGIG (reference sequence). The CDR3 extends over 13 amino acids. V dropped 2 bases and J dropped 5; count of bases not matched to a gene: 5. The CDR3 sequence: CAWSWTGKHEQYF. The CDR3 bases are TGTGCCTGGAGTTGGACAGGGAAACACGAGCAGTACTTC.

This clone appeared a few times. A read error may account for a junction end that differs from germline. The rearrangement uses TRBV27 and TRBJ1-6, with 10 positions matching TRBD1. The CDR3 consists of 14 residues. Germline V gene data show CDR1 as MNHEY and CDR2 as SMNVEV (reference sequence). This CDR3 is CASGLDRGNSPLHF. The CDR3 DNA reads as TGTGCCAGCGGTTTGGACAGGGGGAATTCACCCCTCCACTTT.

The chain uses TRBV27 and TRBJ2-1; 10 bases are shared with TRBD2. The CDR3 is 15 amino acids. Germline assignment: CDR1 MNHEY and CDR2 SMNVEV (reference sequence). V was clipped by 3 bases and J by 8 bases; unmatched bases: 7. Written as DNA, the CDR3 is TGTGCCAGCAGTTTTAGCGGGAGGTCGGGATATGAGCAGTTCTTC. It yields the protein CASSFSGRSGYEQFF.